This passage covers 21 T cell receptor beta chains from one sample sequenced in a study of Tregs in tolerant kidney transplant recipients. This table comes from immunoSEQ multiplex PCR, and its TCRdb copy is limited to in-frame clones, with some not included. The data show 85,000 to 95,000 clones, with roughly nine tenths seen just once and roughly 4.7% held by the top ten. The specimen sequenced was CD8+ T cells from blood. Receptor source: a human donor in good health.

The rearrangement links TRBV2 to TRBJ1-2, with a weak D call TRBD1 (5 bases). V was pared by 1 base and J by 5 bases, with 11 bases between. The CDR3 extends over 14 amino acids. Germline loops: CDR1 SNHLY, CDR2 FYNNEI. This chain's CDR3 is CASSEVGAPYGYTF. CDR3 DNA: TGTGCCAGCAGTGAAGTAGGGGCCCCATATGGCTACACCTTC.

The table lists this clone with a count of one. This chain links TRBV5-6 with TRBJ1-1; possibly TRBD1 for D (5 bases). Germline assignment: CDR1 SGHDT and CDR2 YYEEEE. The CDR3 covers 15 residues. Between the trimmed V and J ends, which lost 4 bases and 5 bases, there was a span of 18 bases. The CDR3 DNA follows: TGTGCCAGCAGCCAGATACGGGACCTGGGGACTGAAGCTTTCTTT. Its protein product is CASSQIRDLGTEAFF.

The V and J genes are TRBV9 and TRBJ1-2; TRBD1 might be the D (6 bases). Trimming removed 0 bases from V and 6 bases from J, with 9 bases in between. Germline-derived CDR1 and CDR2 are SGDLS and YYNGEE. The CDR3 loop spans 13 amino acids. For the CDR3, the DNA is TGTGCCAGCAGCGTAGGGACAGAACATGGCTACACCTTC. Encoded protein: CASSVGTEHGYTF.

The chain joins TRBV19 to TRBJ1-1; D remains unclear. V was shortened by 5 bases and J by 2 bases, with 9 bases between the two germline ends. The length of the CDR3 is 13 residues. The germline V gene encodes CDR1 LNHDA and CDR2 SQIVND (reference sequence). The CDR3 loop is CASSARQNTEAFF. CDR3 bases: TGTGCCAGTAGTGCCAGACAAAACACTGAAGCTTTCTTT. Looking up the rest from reference TRBV19 and TRBJ1-1 gives the full variable domain: DGGITQSPKYLFRKEGQNVTLSCEQNLNHDAMYWYRQDPGQGLRLIYYSQIVNDFQKGDIAEGYSVSREKKESFPLTVTSAQKNPTAFYLCASSARQNTEAFFGQGTRLTVV.

This chain's CDR3 is CASSFKGGAVETQYF. In nucleotides, the CDR3 is TGTGCCAGCAGCTTTAAGGGGGGGGCCGTAGAGACCCAGTACTTC. The J gene is TRBJ2-5, the V gene TRBV5-4; D perhaps matches TRBD2 (7 bases). CDR1 and CDR2 from the germline V gene are SGHNT and YYREEE (reference sequence). The CDR3 is 15 residues long. V lost 2 bases and J 4 bases, leaving 15 bases between the germline ends.

The chain couples TRBV5-8 to TRBJ1-3; D unclear. V was trimmed by 0 bases and J by 0 bases, leaving 13 bases between them. The CDR3 sequence is 17 residues long. Germline CDR1 SGHTS, CDR2 YDEGEE. CDR3 sequence (DNA): TGTGCCAGCAGCTTGGAAGGAAGTTCTAGCTCTGGAAACACCATATATTTT. Translation gives CASSLEGSSSSGNTIYF. Supplemented by reference TRBV5-8 and TRBJ1-3, the full variable domain reads EAGVTQSPTHLIKTRGQQATLRCSPISGHTSVYWYQQALGLGLQFLLWYDEGEERNRGNFPPRFSGRQFPNYSSELNVNALELEDSALYLCASSLEGSSSSGNTIYFGEGSWLTVV.

The J gene is TRBJ2-7, the V gene TRBV12-5; 10 nucleotides line up with TRBD1. Germline V CDR1 and CDR2: LGHNT, FRNRAP. Trimming removed 0 bases from V and 5 bases from J; junction bases left unmatched: 10. This CDR3 contains 17 residues. CDR3 bases: TGTGCTAGTGGTTTGGTACCCGGCGACAGGGGGCGGAACGAGCAGTACTTC. It is translated as CASGLVPGDRGRNEQYF.

V gene TRBV5-6 combines with J gene TRBJ1-1, with 7 positions matching TRBD1. Germline CDR1 is SGHDT and CDR2 is YYEEEE. CDR3 length equals 15 residues. With 4 bases clipped from V and 0 bases from J, the junction kept 6 bases outside the gene matches. The CDR3 bases are TGTGCCAGCAGCCAGGGAACAGGGGTGAACACTGAAGCTTTCTTT. Translation gives CASSQGTGVNTEAFF.

V gene TRBV29-1 combines with J gene TRBJ1-2; the D is unclear. The CDR3 is 14 residues long. V gave up 1 base and J gave up 2 bases, with 11 bases separating them. In germline, CDR1 is SQVTM, CDR2 ANQGSEA. The CDR3 protein is CSVEVEGYNYGYTF. The CDR3 bases are TGCAGCGTTGAAGTTGAGGGATACAACTATGGCTACACCTTC.

This rearrangement joins TRBV13 to TRBJ2-7; 10 nucleotides line up with TRBD2. The CDR3 has 15 amino acids. Germline V gene data show CDR1 as PRHDT and CDR2 as FYEKMQ (reference sequence). With V trimmed by 5 bases and J by 6 bases, 10 bases remained unmatched. The CDR3 DNA reads as TGTGCCAGCAGCCCGGTAGCGGGAGGCATTGGCGAGCAGTACTTC. This codes for CASSPVAGGIGEQYF.

This chain joins TRBV5-1 and TRBJ1-1; D unclear. V lost 0 bases to trimming and J lost 4 bases, with 7 bases between them. CDR1 is SGHRS and CDR2 is YFSETQ in the germline V gene. There are 13 residues in the CDR3. Here the CDR3 reads CASSLVGSTEAFF. CDR3 coding DNA: TGCGCCAGCAGCTTGGTCGGGAGCACTGAAGCTTTCTTT.

V is TRBV9 and J is TRBJ2-1; possibly TRBD1 for D (6 bases). The CDR3 spans 15 residues. Deletions cut 3 bases from V and 2 bases from J, with 12 bases between. Germline V gene sequence: CDR1 SGDLS, CDR2 YYNGEE. CDR3 sequence (DNA): TGTGCCAGCAGCGCCCAGGGGACCGCCTACAATGAGCAGTTCTTC. Translated, it gives CASSAQGTAYNEQFF.

The rearrangement uses TRBV5-1 and TRBJ1-1; 7 nucleotides match TRBD1. The CDR3 is 12 amino acids. Trimming at V came to 3 bases and at J to 7 bases, leaving 3 bases not matched to a gene. Germline V CDR1 and CDR2: SGHRS, YFSETQ. As DNA, the CDR3 is TGCGCCAGCAGCTACGGACAGGATGAAGCTTTCTTT. Translation: CASSYGQDEAFF.

This clone was seen just once. The genes are TRBV10-3 and TRBJ1-1; TRBD1 might be the D (5 bases). The CDR3 is 17 residues long. V shed 3 bases and J shed 1 base, with 18 bases lying between them. The germline V gene has CDR1 ENHRY and CDR2 SYGVKD. The CDR3 protein is CAISDPVVRGWNTEAFF. The CDR3 DNA follows: TGTGCCATCAGTGATCCGGTCGTACGGGGCTGGAACACTGAAGCTTTCTTT.

The chain uses TRBV19 and TRBJ2-3, with a possible D match to TRBD2 (7 bases). The CDR3 consists of 12 residues. Germline assignment: CDR1 LNHDA and CDR2 SQIVND (reference sequence). V lost 10 bases to trimming and J lost 6 bases, with 14 bases between them. The CDR3 sequence: CATWGGRDTQYF. CDR3 nucleotide sequence: TGTGCCACATGGGGGGGCCGGGATACGCAGTATTTT.

V gene TRBV5-1 combines with J gene TRBJ1-6; perhaps TRBD1 as D (5 bases). CDR3 length: 16 residues. Trimming took 0 bases from V and 3 from J, leaving 10 bases between them. Looked up from germline, CDR1 is SGHRS and CDR2 is YFSETQ. The CDR3 DNA reads as TGCGCCAGCAGCTTGGGAGAGGGGTACTATAATTCACCCCTCCACTTT. Residues: CASSLGEGYYNSPLHF.

V gene TRBV7-2 combines with J gene TRBJ2-7, with D unresolved. CDR1 and CDR2 (germline): SGHTA, FQGNSA. The CDR3 is made up of 15 amino acids. The V and J ends lost 5 bases and 2 bases respectively, with 16 bases between them. The CDR3 spells CASSPVGELAYEQYF. CDR3 coding DNA: TGTGCCAGCAGCCCCGTTGGGGAACTGGCCTACGAGCAGTACTTC.

The rearrangement links TRBV6-1 to TRBJ1-1; D call uncertain. The germline V gene encodes CDR1 MNHNS and CDR2 SASEGT. The V and J ends lost 4 bases and 1 base respectively, with 10 bases between them. This CDR3 has 14 amino acids. CDR3 coding DNA: TGTGCCAGCAGTGTAGGAAAGGAGAACACTGAAGCTTTCTTT. Protein sequence: CASSVGKENTEAFF.

V usage is TRBV9 and J usage is TRBJ2-3, with no clear D. Trimming stripped 4 bases from V and 1 base from J, with 10 bases between. This CDR3 spans 14 amino acids. Looked up from germline, CDR1 is SGDLS and CDR2 is YYNGEE. The CDR3 region has the DNA TGTGCCAGCAGCATAGGAGCCCGCACAGATACGCAGTATTTT. Translating gives CASSIGARTDTQYF.

This clone was found once. The rearrangement links TRBV4-1 to TRBJ2-3; D not resolved. Germline lookup yields CDR1 MGHRA and CDR2 YSYEKL. The CDR3 length is 14 residues. V was clipped by 1 base and J by 0 bases, with 5 bases between them. DNA for the CDR3: TGCGCCAGCAGCCAAGGTTACAGCACAGATACGCAGTATTTT. Protein sequence: CASSQGYSTDTQYF.

The CDR3 sequence: CASSQERGPYTEAFF. The CDR3 DNA reads as TGTGCCAGCAGCCAAGAAAGGGGACCTTACACTGAAGCTTTCTTT. J is TRBJ1-1 and V is TRBV4-2, with a weak D call TRBD1 (5 bases). CDR3 length: 15 amino acids. Between the trimmed V and J ends, which lost 0 bases and 3 bases, there was a span of 11 bases. Germline CDR1 LGHNA, CDR2 YNFKEQ.